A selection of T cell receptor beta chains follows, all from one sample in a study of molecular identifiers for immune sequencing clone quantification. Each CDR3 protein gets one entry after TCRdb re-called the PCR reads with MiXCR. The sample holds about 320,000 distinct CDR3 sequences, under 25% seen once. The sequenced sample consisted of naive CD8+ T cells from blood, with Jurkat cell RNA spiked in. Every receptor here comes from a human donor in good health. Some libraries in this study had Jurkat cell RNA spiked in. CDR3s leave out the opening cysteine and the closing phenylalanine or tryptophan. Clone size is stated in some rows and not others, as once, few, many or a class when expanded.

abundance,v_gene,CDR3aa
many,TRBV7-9,AKMGTMTGELF
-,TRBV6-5,ASSRTVSTNEKLF
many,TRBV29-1,SVPGQGTNEKLF
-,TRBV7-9,ASSSNSYEQY
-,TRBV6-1,ASSEPGHRYSNQPQH
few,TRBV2,ASSETGKGVQPQH
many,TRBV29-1,SVENPPEGYT
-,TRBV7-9,ASSHHGQGTDTQY
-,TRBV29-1,RGGGTDGTEAF
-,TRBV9,ASSAPAGLAGADTQY
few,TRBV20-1,SANTDTPYQETQY
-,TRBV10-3,AISAGGDFTDTQY
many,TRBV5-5,ASSWGPGTGTTDTQY
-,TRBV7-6,ASSLEAGAPGETQY
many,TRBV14,ASSLTPTGAYEQY
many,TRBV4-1,ASSQDAGIGYSPLH
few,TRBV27,ASSSNPGLAGPGYEQY
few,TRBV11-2,ASSPLAGVQETQY
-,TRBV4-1,ATKGGGDTGELF
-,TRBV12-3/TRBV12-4,ASSFERTANTGQLI
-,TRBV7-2,ASSLTGLGSSHNSPLH
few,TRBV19,ASSTQGGGHEQY
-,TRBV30,AWQLAASSYNEQF
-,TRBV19,ASSFQNNYGYT
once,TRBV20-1,SAVARERTDTQY
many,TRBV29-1,SVAGTSTEAF
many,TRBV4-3,ASSHGSGYEQY
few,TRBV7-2,ASSHPGYDYEQY
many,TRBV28,ASSQALGQGDFPNYGYT
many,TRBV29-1,SAPQPPNNEQF
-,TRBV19,ASSTGTSGSLYEQY
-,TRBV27,ASSFGRGFGIQY
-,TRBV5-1,ASADQNIQY
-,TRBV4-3,ASSQDRGGLSTEAF
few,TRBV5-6,ASSFRTGGWNEQY
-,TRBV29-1,SVDGTSESTDTQY
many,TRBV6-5,ASSFSPGQGVDEQF
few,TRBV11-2,ASSLGRQTTNEKLF
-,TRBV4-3,ASRWLGEATEAF
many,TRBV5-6,ASSPTGSSYNSPLH
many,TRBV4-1,ASSLGRGAGPQH
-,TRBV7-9,ACSLSQGRDTGYT